This section outlines one TCR beta chain sequence together with its context. Its target antigen remains unknown. Base qualities are not at hand, and no much larger clone is one base apart. This specimen belongs to a study of blood T cell repertoires in COVID-19 (dated by TCRdb to the early 2020s). For the study in its entirety: Samples covering the acute and convalescent phases of COVID-19 were provided by collaborators in the United States, Italy and Spain. The material from the prospective study consisted of cDNA or gDNA derived from T cells, B-cell-depleted T cells, or PBMCs. Deeply sampled blood TCRbeta repertoires from subjects exposed to, actively infected with, or recovered from COVID-19 were included in the dataset. Sample metadata almost always included a de-identified subject ID, COVID-19 status, age in years and sex. The samples were drawn from the first 160 participants of the ongoing ImmuneRACE study and from some 1,300 subjects provided by 6 global collaborators. The repertoires were released in a freely available public database intended as a resource for research on the immune response to SARS-CoV-2. HLA class I and class II types, where available, came from metadata supplied by the sample provider rather than from assay-based typing.

CDR1 SGHTA and CDR2 FQGTGA are derived from the germline V gene. Including the terminal cysteine and phenylalanine, the CDR3 comprises 15 residues. Just CDR3 DNA is preserved here, 45 bases in frame from base 1. Unmatched junction bases come to 7, with V trimmed by 2 bases and J by 4 bases. TCRbeta CDR3 regions were amplified from genomic DNA by means of the immunoSEQ Assay, a bias-controlled multiplex PCR. On the authors' methods: Nucleated cell counts per sample were estimated from amplification of reference gene primers within the assay. To quantify the absolute abundance of each unique TCRbeta CDR3 rearrangement, sequence reads were collapsed and filtered. For each sample, productive Simpson clonality was calculated as the square root of Simpson's diversity index over productive rearrangements. TCRdb stores this immuneACCESS table with in-frame sequences only. Part of the clones is absent; in the studies checked, under half of the shortfall reflects unresolved V genes, and no reason is known for the rest. V and J calls and clone size follow that table, whereas D and trimming were derived from the DNA. In all, the sample holds hundreds of thousands of clones, and about 79% of those were seen once. The ten largest clones capture nearly 9% of the sample.

The investigation overall reported the following: How much clinical and demographic metadata was included differed by source and by participant, and the metadata was provided uncurated.

Each collaborating institution followed its own protocols to collect whole blood in K2EDTA tubes. For TCRbeta analysis, collaborators shipped samples as frozen whole blood, isolated PBMCs, or DNA extracted from either of those sample types. The sequence joins TRBV7-3 to TRBJ1-2; 7 bases in between match TRBD1. Specimen: peripheral blood. The sequence came from a man at least 80 years old with acute or convalescent COVID-19. The sequenced DNA is TGTGCCAGCAGCTTACAAGGGGGCGCGGGCTATGGCTACACCTTC. Translated, this gives CASSLQGGAGYGYTF.